This entry features one T cell receptor beta chain sequence. The antigen is undetermined. CDR1 is MDHEN and CDR2 is SYDVKM in the germline V gene. J gave up 3 bases and V 3 bases, and 7 bases lay outside the gene matches. This CDR3 contains 15 residues. Sequencing used immunoSEQ multiplex PCR; TCRdb keeps in-frame clones, though not all of them. The sample gives 130,000 to 150,000 clones, around 87% of which show up once; 1.5% to 2% is in the top ten. This specimen comes from a study of T cell responses to AZD1222 COVID-19 vaccine. Study-level points and caveats: Donors were mostly white British, more females; clonal diversity possibly underestimated. Seropositive AZD1222 recipients at baseline numbered only five or six.

The clonotype was recovered from an adult in good health. The sequences come from peripheral blood, collected on day 0 of AZD1222 vaccination. The chain employs TRBV28 and TRBJ1-2, with 7 nucleotides matching TRBD1. The CDR3 here is CASSLGGGWDYGYTF. For the CDR3, the DNA is TGTGCCAGCAGTTTGGGAGGGGGCTGGGACTATGGCTACACCTTC.